Listed below are T cell receptor beta chains from one sample, sequenced in a study of Graves' ophthalmopathy and Graves' hyperthyroidism. Each CDR3 protein is one row after TCRdb ran MiXCR on the multiplex PCR reads. The table records hundreds of thousands of distinct CDR3 sequences, 22% of them present only once. Specimen: peripheral blood. Source of these receptors: a woman younger than 35 with stable Graves' hyperthyroidism. Some clones in this sample may be carry-over from other donors' samples. The CDR3 runs from the conserved cysteine through the conserved F or W. Each record gives: clone size, J gene, V gene, CDR3 length, D gene, CDR3 protein, CDR3 DNA. D genes are given only for firm matches. Not all rows give a size; the values are once, few, many and, for expanded clones, a class.

abundance: .
j_gene: TRBJ1-2
v_gene: TRBV20-1
len: 14
d_gene: TRBD1
CDR3aa: CSAALDRGVYGYTF
CDR3nt: TGCAGTGCTGCCCTTGACAGGGGGGTTTATGGCTACACCTTC

abundance: .
j_gene: TRBJ1-2
v_gene: TRBV12-3/TRBV12-4
len: 15
d_gene: TRBD1
CDR3aa: CASSYYQGVKYGYTF
CDR3nt: TGTGCCAGCAGCTACTACCAGGGGGTTAAGTATGGCTACACCTTC

abundance: many
j_gene: TRBJ2-7
v_gene: TRBV24-1
len: 14
d_gene: TRBD1
CDR3aa: CATRWDSDSYEQYF
CDR3nt: TGTGCCACCAGATGGGACAGCGATTCCTACGAGCAGTACTTC

abundance: few
j_gene: TRBJ1-1
v_gene: TRBV7-3
len: 16
d_gene: .
CDR3aa: CASSLTRGATNTEAFF
CDR3nt: TGTGCCAGCAGCTTAACGAGGGGAGCGACGAACACTGAAGCTTTCTTT

abundance: many
j_gene: TRBJ1-3
v_gene: TRBV6-5
len: 12
d_gene: .
CDR3aa: CASSYTGNTIYF
CDR3nt: TGTGCCAGCAGTTACACAGGGAACACCATATATTTT

abundance: .
j_gene: TRBJ1-2
v_gene: TRBV7-2
len: 14
d_gene: .
CDR3aa: CASSSRDPIQGYTF
CDR3nt: TGTGCCAGCAGCTCGAGGGACCCCATTCAGGGCTACACCTTC

abundance: many
j_gene: TRBJ2-5
v_gene: TRBV12-5
len: 15
d_gene: TRBD1
CDR3aa: CASGSGRGQQETQYF
CDR3nt: TGTGCTAGTGGTTCAGGACGGGGACAGCAAGAGACCCAGTACTTC

abundance: many
j_gene: TRBJ2-5
v_gene: TRBV2
len: 16
d_gene: TRBD2
CDR3aa: CASSELAGGPSETQYF
CDR3nt: TGTGCCAGCAGTGAGTTAGCGGGAGGGCCATCGGAGACCCAGTACTTC

abundance: many
j_gene: TRBJ1-2
v_gene: TRBV28
len: 14
d_gene: .
CDR3aa: CASSLLQGSYGYTF
CDR3nt: TGTGCCAGCAGTTTGCTCCAGGGATCCTATGGCTACACCTTC

abundance: .
j_gene: TRBJ1-1
v_gene: TRBV3-1
len: 18
d_gene: .
CDR3aa: CASSQDRSGGRGNTEAFF
CDR3nt: TGTGCCAGCAGCCAAGATAGAAGCGGGGGGCGTGGGAACACTGAAGCTTTCTTT

abundance: many
j_gene: TRBJ2-2
v_gene: TRBV20-1
len: 15
d_gene: TRBD1
CDR3aa: CSATNRGRSTGELFF
CDR3nt: TGCAGTGCTACAAACAGGGGCAGGAGCACCGGGGAGCTGTTTTTT

abundance: many
j_gene: TRBJ1-1
v_gene: TRBV10-3
len: 15
d_gene: .
CDR3aa: CAISESRGGYTEAFF
CDR3nt: TGTGCCATCAGTGAGTCGCGCGGTGGGTACACTGAAGCTTTCTTT

abundance: .
j_gene: TRBJ2-3
v_gene: TRBV6-5
len: 16
d_gene: TRBD2
CDR3aa: CASSSLAGGGGDTQYF
CDR3nt: TGTGCCAGCAGTTCCCTAGCGGGGGGGGGAGGGGATACGCAGTATTTT

abundance: .
j_gene: TRBJ1-1
v_gene: TRBV5-1
len: 14
d_gene: .
CDR3aa: CASSLQDVSTEAFF
CDR3nt: TGCGCCAGCAGCTTACAGGACGTGAGCACTGAAGCTTTCTTT

abundance: .
j_gene: TRBJ2-7
v_gene: TRBV12-3/TRBV12-4
len: 15
d_gene: .
CDR3aa: CASSLGSRITYEQYF
CDR3nt: TGTGCCAGCAGTTTGGGCTCCAGGATCACCTACGAGCAGTACTTC

abundance: many
j_gene: TRBJ1-5
v_gene: TRBV7-6
len: 16
d_gene: .
CDR3aa: CASSPTVGPAGQPQHF
CDR3nt: TGTGCCAGCAGCCCTACCGTCGGGCCCGCGGGCCAGCCCCAGCATTTT

abundance: many
j_gene: TRBJ1-2
v_gene: TRBV28
len: 15
d_gene: .
CDR3aa: CASSSIRTDNYGYTF
CDR3nt: TGTGCCAGCAGTTCCATTCGGACGGATAACTATGGCTACACCTTC

abundance: few
j_gene: TRBJ2-2
v_gene: TRBV29-1
len: 10
d_gene: .
CDR3aa: CSVYSGELFF
CDR3nt: TGCAGCGTTTACTCCGGGGAGCTGTTTTTT

abundance: many
j_gene: TRBJ2-2
v_gene: TRBV27
len: 17
d_gene: .
CDR3aa: CASSLRLQGLNTGELFF
CDR3nt: TGTGCCAGCAGCCTACGCTTGCAGGGATTGAACACCGGGGAGCTGTTTTTT

abundance: many
j_gene: TRBJ2-7
v_gene: TRBV20-1
len: 11
d_gene: TRBD2
CDR3aa: CSAAGGREQYF
CDR3nt: TGCAGTGCAGCGGGAGGGCGAGAGCAGTACTTC

abundance: .
j_gene: TRBJ2-2
v_gene: TRBV18
len: 16
d_gene: .
CDR3aa: CASSPGGTDVTGGLFF
CDR3nt: TGTGCCAGCTCACCAGGTGGGACGGATGTCACCGGGGGGCTGTTTTTT

abundance: many
j_gene: TRBJ2-7
v_gene: TRBV7-2
len: 15
d_gene: .
CDR3aa: CASSPSPGSSYEQYF
CDR3nt: TGTGCCAGCAGCCCAAGTCCAGGGAGTTCCTACGAGCAGTACTTC

abundance: many
j_gene: TRBJ1-2
v_gene: TRBV19
len: 15
d_gene: TRBD1
CDR3aa: CASSIQGGYYSGYTF
CDR3nt: TGTGCCAGTAGTATTCAGGGGGGCTACTATTCTGGCTACACCTTC

abundance: many
j_gene: TRBJ2-6
v_gene: TRBV6-5
len: 14
d_gene: .
CDR3aa: CASILLYGANVLTF
CDR3nt: TGTGCCAGCATCCTGTTGTATGGGGCCAACGTCCTGACTTTC

abundance: once
j_gene: TRBJ1-3
v_gene: TRBV6-1
len: 15
d_gene: .
CDR3aa: CASSRGPISGNTIYF
CDR3nt: TGTGCCAGCAGTAGAGGGCCGATCTCTGGAAACACCATATATTTT

abundance: few
j_gene: TRBJ2-5
v_gene: TRBV6-1
len: 13
d_gene: TRBD2
CDR3aa: CASRGLPVETQYF
CDR3nt: TGTGCCAGCAGGGGACTACCAGTAGAGACCCAGTACTTC

abundance: many
j_gene: TRBJ2-7
v_gene: TRBV12-3/TRBV12-4
len: 13
d_gene: .
CDR3aa: CASSSRTAKEQYF
CDR3nt: TGTGCCAGCAGTTCGCGGACAGCGAAGGAGCAGTACTTC

abundance: .
j_gene: TRBJ2-5
v_gene: TRBV15
len: 16
d_gene: .
CDR3aa: CATSRPLVTVQETQYF
CDR3nt: TGTGCCACCAGCAGACCCCTTGTGACAGTTCAAGAGACCCAGTACTTC

abundance: many
j_gene: TRBJ2-2
v_gene: TRBV28
len: 17
d_gene: TRBD2
CDR3aa: CASSPRTSGTNTGELFF
CDR3nt: TGTGCCAGCAGTCCCAGGACTAGCGGGACGAACACCGGGGAGCTGTTTTTT

abundance: .
j_gene: TRBJ1-1
v_gene: TRBV12-5
len: 14
d_gene: .
CDR3aa: CASGQRGEGTEAFF
CDR3nt: TGTGCTAGTGGCCAAAGGGGGGAGGGCACTGAAGCTTTCTTT

abundance: many
j_gene: TRBJ2-7
v_gene: TRBV12-3/TRBV12-4
len: 13
d_gene: TRBD1
CDR3aa: CASGTGGRYEQYF
CDR3nt: TGTGCCAGCGGGACAGGGGGCAGGTACGAGCAGTACTTC

abundance: .
j_gene: TRBJ1-2
v_gene: TRBV5-5
len: 12
d_gene: .
CDR3aa: CASSLRVFGYTF
CDR3nt: TGTGCCAGCAGTCTCAGGGTTTTTGGCTACACCTTC

abundance: .
j_gene: TRBJ2-7
v_gene: TRBV19
len: 13
d_gene: .
CDR3aa: CASSNGQGYEQYF
CDR3nt: TGTGCCAGTAGTAACGGTCAGGGATACGAGCAGTACTTC

abundance: many
j_gene: TRBJ1-1
v_gene: TRBV12-3/TRBV12-4
len: 14
d_gene: TRBD1
CDR3aa: CASSPRTGGTEAFF
CDR3nt: TGTGCCAGCAGTCCCCGGACAGGAGGCACTGAAGCTTTCTTT